Each of the 17 T cell receptor beta chains below was sequenced from the same sample in a study of T-cell reconstitution after alpha-beta-depleted transplantation in children. A library of TCRbeta sequences, prepared with unique molecular identifiers, was generated. TCRdb re-called the PCR reads with MiXCR, one entry per CDR3 protein. The data contain some 81,000 distinct CDR3 sequences, over 12% of them singletons. Sequenced here: PBMCs, mostly from graft donor cells, sampled 180 days after TCRalphabeta/CD19-depleted stem cell transplant. The receptors were sampled from a male patient under 10 years old who had a stem cell transplant for acute lymphoblastic leukemia, so the T cells may come from the graft donor.

The rearrangement links TRBV11-1 to TRBJ2-1; no firm D call. The CDR3 covers 12 residues. V dropped 4 bases and J dropped 8 bases, with 9 bases sitting between them. Germline-derived CDR1 and CDR2 are SGHAT and FQDESV (reference sequence). CDR3 sequence reads: CASSSRCDEQFF. CDR3 coding DNA: TGTGCCAGCAGCTCTAGGTGCGATGAGCAGTTCTTC.

The rearrangement uses TRBV5-1 and TRBJ1-2; weak D call: TRBD1 (5 bases). Germline assignment: CDR1 SGHRS and CDR2 YFSETQ. This CDR3 is 12 amino acids long. Trimming shortened V by 0 bases and J by 14 bases, and 14 bases separated the two germline ends. CDR3 nucleotides: TGCGCCAGCAGCTTGGGTGACAGCGGCGGAACCTTC. Protein sequence: CASSLGDSGGTF.

This clonotype was seen only a few times. The rearrangement joins TRBV27 to TRBJ2-7; a weak D match, TRBD1 (6 bases). CDR3 length equals 17 residues. Germline V gene sequence: CDR1 MNHEY, CDR2 SMNVEV (reference sequence). Trimming stripped 5 bases from V and 0 bases from J, with 20 bases between. CDR3 nucleotide sequence: TGTGCCAGCAGTCCCTACCAAGACAGGTCCGTCTCCTACGAGCAGTACTTC. The encoded protein is CASSPYQDRSVSYEQYF.

In this sample, this clonotype turned up a few times. The chain uses TRBV4-2 and TRBJ2-1; TRBD2 agrees at 8 bases. This CDR3 spans 15 amino acids. Germline CDR1 reads LGHNA; CDR2 reads YNFKEQ. Trimming cost V 0 bases and J 9 bases; bases outside gene matches: 7. CDR3 amino acids: CASSQEPAGVFEQFF. The DNA for the CDR3 is TGTGCCAGCAGCCAAGAACCAGCGGGAGTCTTTGAGCAGTTCTTC.

This clonotype was detected only a few times. This rearrangement joins TRBV11-2 to TRBJ1-3; D unresolved. CDR3 length: 15 amino acids. CDR1 is SGHAT and CDR2 is FQNNGV in the germline V gene. V shed 0 bases and J shed 2 bases, with 8 bases lying between them. This chain's CDR3 is CASSLDRTAGNTIYF. Written as DNA, the CDR3 is TGTGCCAGCAGCTTAGACCGGACGGCTGGAAACACCATATATTTT.

This clonotype showed up just a few times. V is TRBV28 and J is TRBJ1-6; 9 bases are shared with TRBD1. Germline CDR1 reads MDHEN; CDR2 reads SYDVKM. The CDR3 length is 15 residues. V shed 5 bases and J 9 bases; nucleotides not matched to a gene: 8. CDR3 residues: CASSPGQGLGSPLHF. CDR3 sequence (DNA): TGTGCCAGCAGTCCAGGACAGGGGTTAGGTTCACCCCTCCACTTT.

The V and J genes are TRBV14 and TRBJ1-4; D is perhaps TRBD1 (6 bases). The germline V gene has CDR1 SGHDN and CDR2 FVKESK. The CDR3 contains 15 residues. The V gene lost 4 bases and the J gene lost 7 bases, with 16 bases spanning the gap. CDR3 loop: CASSPLTGLGEKLFF. For the CDR3, the DNA is TGTGCCAGCAGCCCTTTGACAGGATTAGGTGAAAAACTGTTTTTT.

This clonotype was counted a few times. The chain employs TRBV18 and TRBJ1-5; 7 bases align to TRBD1. CDR1 is KGHSH and CDR2 is LQKENI in the germline V gene. This CDR3 spans 16 amino acids. Trimming at V came to 5 bases and at J to 0 bases, leaving 7 bases not matched to a gene. This CDR3 reads CASSEGQSYSNQPQHF. In DNA form, the CDR3 reads TGTGCCAGCTCAGAGGGACAGTCATATAGCAATCAGCCCCAGCATTTT.

The table lists this clonotype with many counts. The V gene is TRBV7-2, the J gene TRBJ1-2, with TRBD1 as a possible D gene (5 bases). Germline V gene lookup returns CDR1 SGHTA and CDR2 FQGNSA. The CDR3 has 14 residues. Trimming left V 8 bases short and J 0 bases short, with 13 bases between. CDR3 bases: TGTGCCAGCCGACGGGGGGGACCTAACTATGGCTACACCTTC. This encodes CASRRGGPNYGYTF.

In its sample, this clonotype was seen a few times. The chain carries TRBV6-5 and TRBJ1-1, with 9 nucleotides matching TRBD1. The CDR3 spans 15 residues. The ends lost 4 bases at V and 5 bases at J; junction bases unmatched: 8. CDR1 and CDR2 (germline): MNHEY, SVGAGI. This CDR3 is CASSLTGGAGTEAFF. CDR3 nucleotides: TGTGCCAGCAGTTTAACAGGGGGCGCGGGGACTGAAGCTTTCTTT.

The chain couples TRBV5-6 to TRBJ2-7; TRBD1 matches at 8 bases. Germline CDR1 SGHDT, CDR2 YYEEEE. With 4 bases clipped from V and 0 bases from J, the junction kept 3 bases outside the gene matches. The CDR3 contains 14 residues. CDR3 DNA sequence: TGTGCCAGCAGCGTCGGACAGGGCTCCTACGAGCAGTACTTC. It translates to CASSVGQGSYEQYF.

The rearrangement joins TRBV10-3 to TRBJ1-2, with 7 nucleotides matching TRBD1. The CDR3 length is 11 residues. Germline loops: CDR1 ENHRY, CDR2 SYGVKD. The V segment lost 8 bases and the J segment 5 bases; nucleotides outside the gene matches: 2. The DNA for the CDR3 is TGTGCCATCCCAGGGGGGTATGGCTACACCTTC. Translating gives CAIPGGYGYTF.

This clonotype showed up many times. The rearrangement links TRBV6-5 to TRBJ2-3, with 7 nucleotides matching TRBD2. J gave up 0 bases and V 2 bases, and 11 bases lay outside the gene matches. Germline CDR1 and CDR2: MNHEY and SVGAGI. The CDR3 contains 18 residues. The CDR3 is CASSYSASGTPSTDTQYF. CDR3 sequence (DNA): TGTGCCAGCAGTTACAGTGCTAGCGGAACGCCTAGCACAGATACGCAGTATTTT.

V gene TRBV4-2 combines with J gene TRBJ1-5, with 8 bases aligning to TRBD1. The V and J ends lost 4 bases and 4 bases, in that order; junction bases with no gene match: 6. CDR3 length: 15 residues. Germline assignment: CDR1 LGHNA and CDR2 YNFKEQ. The CDR3 DNA is TGTGCCAGCAGCCGTGGGACAGGCCAAAATCAGCCCCAGCATTTT. Protein product: CASSRGTGQNQPQHF.

This clonotype was seen many times. CDR3 coding DNA: TGCGCCAGCAGTGAGAACAGGGCCACTGAAGCTTTCTTT. It encodes CASSENRATEAFF. The chain uses TRBV10-2 and TRBJ1-1; D might be TRBD1 (6 bases). This CDR3 is built from 13 residues. V dropped 2 bases and J dropped 4 bases, with 8 bases sitting between them. Germline values: CDR1 WSHSY, CDR2 SAAADI.

As to this clonotype: This may stem from a read error, because a much larger clone lies one nucleotide away. CDR3 loop: CASSLVPRGETQYF. CDR3 DNA: TGTGCTAGCAGCTTAGTCCCGAGGGGGGAGACCCAGTACTTC. The genes are TRBV7-7 and TRBJ2-5; possibly TRBD1 for D (6 bases). Germline CDR1 SSHAT, CDR2 FNYEAQ (reference sequence). There are 14 residues in the CDR3.

In this sample, this clonotype turned up many times. V gene TRBV10-3 combines with J gene TRBJ2-2, with 8 bases matching TRBD2. Trimming took 5 bases from V and 4 from J; bases not matched to a gene: 9. CDR1 is ENHRY and CDR2 is SYGVKD in the germline V gene. The CDR3 loop spans 16 amino acids. CDR3 residues: CAISLRTGGATGELFF. The CDR3 DNA reads as TGTGCCATCAGTCTGCGGACGGGAGGGGCCACCGGGGAGCTGTTTTTT.